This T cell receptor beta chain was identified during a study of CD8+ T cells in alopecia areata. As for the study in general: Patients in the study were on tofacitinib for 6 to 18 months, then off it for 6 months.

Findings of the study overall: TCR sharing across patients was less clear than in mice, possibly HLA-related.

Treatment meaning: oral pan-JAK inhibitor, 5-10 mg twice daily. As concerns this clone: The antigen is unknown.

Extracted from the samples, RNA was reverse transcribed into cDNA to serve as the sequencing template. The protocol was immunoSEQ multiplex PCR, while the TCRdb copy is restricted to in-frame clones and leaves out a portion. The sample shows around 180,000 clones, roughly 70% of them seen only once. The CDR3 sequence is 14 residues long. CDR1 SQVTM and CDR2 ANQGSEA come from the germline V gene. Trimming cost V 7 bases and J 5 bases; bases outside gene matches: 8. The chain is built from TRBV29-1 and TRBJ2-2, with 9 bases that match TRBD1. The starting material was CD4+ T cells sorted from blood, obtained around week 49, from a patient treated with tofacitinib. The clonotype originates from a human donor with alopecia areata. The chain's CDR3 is CSALGQGRTGELFF. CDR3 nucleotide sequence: TGCAGCGCCTTGGGACAGGGACGGACCGGGGAGCTGTTTTTT.